Listed below are T cell receptor beta chains from one sample, sequenced in a study of T cell responses to AZD1222 COVID-19 vaccine. Profiled with immunoSEQ multiplex PCR; TCRdb holds only in-frame clones, not every one. Seen here are 100,000 to 150,000 clones, more than 75% observed once, and the top ten hold approximately 3.5%. Source: peripheral blood, taken 28 days after the second AZD1222 dose. The origin of the receptors is an adult who received the AZD1222 COVID-19 vaccine. Both conserved end residues are part of each CDR3. Each record gives: J gene, D gene, V gene, clone size, CDR3 length, CDR3 protein, CDR3 DNA. A D gene is named only where the DNA matches it firmly. A clone size is listed for some rows: how often the clone was seen (once, few, many), or a class if it is expanded.

J gene: TRBJ1-2; D gene: TRBD1; V gene: TRBV2; clone size: few; CDR3 length: 14; CDR3 protein: CASSGTGGRDGYTF; CDR3 DNA: TGTGCCAGCAGCGGGACAGGGGGCAGGGATGGCTACACCTTC
J gene: TRBJ2-1; D gene: TRBD2; V gene: TRBV3-1/TRBV3-2; clone size: NA; CDR3 length: 16; CDR3 protein: CASSQKGLAGEYEQFF; CDR3 DNA: TGTGCCAGCAGCCAAAAGGGACTAGCGGGAGAGTATGAGCAGTTCTTC
J gene: TRBJ2-1; D gene: NA; V gene: TRBV5-6; clone size: NA; CDR3 length: 14; CDR3 protein: CASRPGFSDNEQFF; CDR3 DNA: TGTGCCAGCAGACCCGGTTTTAGCGACAATGAGCAGTTCTTC
J gene: TRBJ2-1; D gene: TRBD2; V gene: TRBV29-1; clone size: NA; CDR3 length: 14; CDR3 protein: CSVDGTSSYNEQFF; CDR3 DNA: TGCAGCGTTGATGGGACTAGCTCCTACAATGAGCAGTTCTTC
J gene: TRBJ2-1; D gene: TRBD2; V gene: TRBV10-3; clone size: NA; CDR3 length: 15; CDR3 protein: CAILSPGLADNEQFF; CDR3 DNA: TGTGCCATTCTCAGCCCGGGACTAGCGGACAATGAGCAGTTCTTC
J gene: TRBJ1-2; D gene: NA; V gene: TRBV6-1; clone size: NA; CDR3 length: 15; CDR3 protein: CASSEGRGKYYGYTF; CDR3 DNA: TGTGCCAGCAGTGAGGGTCGCGGGAAGTACTATGGCTACACCTTC
J gene: TRBJ1-1; D gene: NA; V gene: TRBV7-2; clone size: NA; CDR3 length: 15; CDR3 protein: CASSPQGGMNTEAFF; CDR3 DNA: TGTGCCAGCAGCCCACAGGGAGGGATGAACACTGAAGCTTTCTTT
J gene: TRBJ1-4; D gene: TRBD1; V gene: TRBV4-2; clone size: NA; CDR3 length: 16; CDR3 protein: CASSQNPDRGSGKLFF; CDR3 DNA: TGTGCCAGCAGCCAAAACCCAGACAGGGGTAGCGGAAAACTGTTTTTT
J gene: TRBJ2-7; D gene: TRBD2; V gene: TRBV6-2/TRBV6-3; clone size: NA; CDR3 length: 16; CDR3 protein: CASSYSALAGSYEQYF; CDR3 DNA: TGTGCCAGCAGTTACTCGGCACTAGCGGGATCCTACGAGCAGTACTTC
J gene: TRBJ1-3; D gene: NA; V gene: TRBV7-2; clone size: NA; CDR3 length: 17; CDR3 protein: CASSLAEGNRAGNTIYF; CDR3 DNA: TGTGCCAGCAGCTTAGCCGAGGGTAACAGAGCTGGAAACACCATATATTTT
J gene: TRBJ2-1; D gene: TRBD2; V gene: TRBV4-2; clone size: NA; CDR3 length: 17; CDR3 protein: CASSQDLWAGGNNEQFF; CDR3 DNA: TGTGCCAGCAGCCAAGATCTTTGGGCGGGGGGCAACAATGAGCAGTTCTTC
J gene: TRBJ1-1; D gene: NA; V gene: TRBV6-5; clone size: NA; CDR3 length: 13; CDR3 protein: CASSYGQNTEAFF; CDR3 DNA: TGTGCCAGCAGTTACGGACAGAACACTGAAGCTTTCTTT
J gene: TRBJ2-7; D gene: TRBD1; V gene: TRBV28; clone size: NA; CDR3 length: 15; CDR3 protein: CASTGNRGTTYEQYF; CDR3 DNA: TGTGCCAGCACAGGAAACAGGGGGACCACCTACGAGCAGTACTTC
J gene: TRBJ1-1; D gene: NA; V gene: TRBV7-3; clone size: NA; CDR3 length: 14; CDR3 protein: CASSLVRQNTEAFF; CDR3 DNA: TGTGCCAGCAGCTTAGTCAGACAGAACACTGAAGCTTTCTTT
J gene: TRBJ2-7; D gene: NA; V gene: TRBV6-5; clone size: NA; CDR3 length: 13; CDR3 protein: CASSPGQTYEQYF; CDR3 DNA: TGTGCCAGCAGTCCTGGACAGACCTACGAGCAGTACTTC
J gene: TRBJ1-3; D gene: TRBD1; V gene: TRBV23-1; clone size: NA; CDR3 length: 17; CDR3 protein: CASSHLTQDRAGNTIYF; CDR3 DNA: TGCGCCAGCAGTCATTTGACTCAAGACAGGGCAGGAAACACCATATATTTT
J gene: TRBJ2-7; D gene: NA; V gene: TRBV7-2; clone size: NA; CDR3 length: 14; CDR3 protein: CASSRGAGDYEQYF; CDR3 DNA: TGTGCCAGCAGCCGGGGGGCGGGAGACTACGAGCAGTACTTC
J gene: TRBJ2-1; D gene: NA; V gene: TRBV29-1; clone size: NA; CDR3 length: 14; CDR3 protein: CSVVRGALGDEQFF; CDR3 DNA: TGCAGCGTTGTGAGGGGGGCGTTGGGGGATGAGCAGTTCTTC
J gene: TRBJ1-5; D gene: NA; V gene: TRBV10-3; clone size: NA; CDR3 length: 15; CDR3 protein: CAISESEGVGQPQHF; CDR3 DNA: TGTGCCATCAGTGAGTCTGAGGGGGTGGGGCAGCCCCAGCATTTT
J gene: TRBJ1-3; D gene: TRBD1; V gene: TRBV4-3; clone size: NA; CDR3 length: 16; CDR3 protein: CASSQVEGAWGNTIYF; CDR3 DNA: TGCGCCAGCAGCCAAGTTGAGGGGGCGTGGGGAAACACCATATATTTT
J gene: TRBJ1-1; D gene: NA; V gene: TRBV12-5; clone size: NA; CDR3 length: 13; CDR3 protein: CASGLGGSAEAFF; CDR3 DNA: TGTGCTAGTGGTTTGGGGGGGAGCGCTGAAGCTTTCTTT
J gene: TRBJ2-3; D gene: NA; V gene: TRBV18; clone size: once; CDR3 length: 15; CDR3 protein: CASSPRRDMTDTQYF; CDR3 DNA: TGTGCCAGCTCACCACGCCGAGATATGACAGATACGCAGTATTTT
J gene: TRBJ1-1; D gene: TRBD1; V gene: TRBV27; clone size: NA; CDR3 length: 13; CDR3 protein: CASSETDREGAFF; CDR3 DNA: TGTGCCAGCAGTGAGACGGACAGGGAAGGAGCTTTCTTT
J gene: TRBJ2-1; D gene: TRBD1; V gene: TRBV6-2/TRBV6-3; clone size: NA; CDR3 length: 20; CDR3 protein: CASSYPRQGSTRGSYNEQFF; CDR3 DNA: TGTGCCAGCAGTTACCCACGACAGGGGTCGACGCGGGGCTCCTACAATGAGCAGTTCTTC
J gene: TRBJ2-1; D gene: TRBD2; V gene: TRBV25-1; clone size: NA; CDR3 length: 14; CDR3 protein: CASLGLAYDNEQFF; CDR3 DNA: TGTGCCAGCCTGGGACTAGCGTACGACAATGAGCAGTTCTTC